This TCR beta chain was sequenced in a study of human T cells and chemical hapten exposure. Study context: From small differences in pooled library volume came most of the variation in per-sample TCR yields.

The trim removed 6 bases at V and 5 bases at J, leaving 9 bases unmatched. The CDR3 extends over 14 amino acids. Germline V gene lookup returns CDR1 SNHLY and CDR2 FYNNEI. TCRdb reprocessed the RACE reads via MiXCR and lists one record per CDR3 protein. The table records over 50,000 distinct CDR3 sequences, about 9.6% of them present only once. This clonotype has only a few counts. The time point was: pre-sensitization, week 0. Treatment indicated: therapeutic diphenylcyclopropenone sensitization with weekly scalp DPC. From whole blood left unfractionated, total RNA was extracted. The receptor comes from a young woman with alopecia areata. Some clones in this sample may be carry-over from other donors' samples. This specimen consisted of whole blood, obtained in connection with sensitization to the hapten diphenylcyclopropenone (DPC). The V gene is TRBV2, the J gene TRBJ2-7, with TRBD1 matching 8 bases. The CDR3 DNA is TGTGCCAGCAGCCAGGGGACAGGTATTGACGAGCAGTACTTC. Translation: CASSQGTGIDEQYF.